Listed below are T cell receptor beta chains from one sample, sequenced in a study of T cell responses to AZD1222 COVID-19 vaccine. This table comes from immunoSEQ multiplex PCR, and its TCRdb copy is limited to in-frame clones, with some not included. Altogether around 65,000 clones are present, roughly four fifths being singletons, with the ten largest covering 20% to 30%. This specimen was peripheral blood, taken 28 days after the second AZD1222 dose. Source of these receptors: an adult who received the AZD1222 COVID-19 vaccine. The CDR3 runs from the conserved cysteine through the conserved F or W. The order of the fields is D gene, CDR3 length, clone size, J gene, V gene, CDR3 protein, CDR3 DNA. A D gene is named only where the DNA matches it firmly. Clone size is shown for a subset of rows, as once, few, many or a class of expanded clone.

D gene: TRBD2
CDR3 length: 17
clone size: NA
J gene: TRBJ2-2
V gene: TRBV18
CDR3 protein: CASSPRGTSGSTGELFF
CDR3 DNA: TGTGCCAGCTCACCACGTGGGACTAGCGGTAGCACCGGGGAGCTGTTTTTT

D gene: NA
CDR3 length: 15
clone size: NA
J gene: TRBJ2-7
V gene: TRBV14
CDR3 protein: CASSQDRQVAYEQYF
CDR3 DNA: TGTGCCAGCAGCCAAGATAGGCAGGTTGCCTACGAGCAGTACTTC

D gene: NA
CDR3 length: 15
clone size: NA
J gene: TRBJ2-1
V gene: TRBV5-1
CDR3 protein: CASSPGAVSYNEQFF
CDR3 DNA: TGCGCCAGCAGCCCTGGGGCGGTCTCCTACAATGAGCAGTTCTTC

D gene: TRBD2
CDR3 length: 16
clone size: few
J gene: TRBJ2-1
V gene: TRBV12-5
CDR3 protein: CASGQGLASRGGEQFF
CDR3 DNA: TGTGCTAGTGGCCAGGGACTAGCGTCTCGTGGGGGTGAGCAGTTCTTC

D gene: TRBD1
CDR3 length: 13
clone size: NA
J gene: TRBJ1-2
V gene: TRBV27
CDR3 protein: CASSPSRGLGYTF
CDR3 DNA: TGTGCCAGCAGTCCCTCCAGGGGGTTGGGCTACACCTTC

D gene: TRBD2
CDR3 length: 14
clone size: few
J gene: TRBJ2-1
V gene: TRBV6-5
CDR3 protein: CASSRREAYNEQFF
CDR3 DNA: TGTGCCAGCTCTAGGCGGGAGGCTTACAATGAGCAGTTCTTC

D gene: NA
CDR3 length: 14
clone size: NA
J gene: TRBJ1-3
V gene: TRBV18
CDR3 protein: CASSPGLAGNTIYF
CDR3 DNA: TGTGCCAGCTCACCTGGGTTGGCTGGAAACACCATATATTTT

D gene: TRBD1
CDR3 length: 15
clone size: NA
J gene: TRBJ2-1
V gene: TRBV9
CDR3 protein: CASSAGTVAYNEQFF
CDR3 DNA: TGTGCCAGCAGCGCCGGGACAGTGGCCTACAATGAGCAGTTCTTC

D gene: NA
CDR3 length: 12
clone size: NA
J gene: TRBJ2-7
V gene: TRBV19
CDR3 protein: CARHQGIYEQYF
CDR3 DNA: TGTGCCAGGCACCAGGGGATATACGAGCAGTACTTC

D gene: NA
CDR3 length: 14
clone size: NA
J gene: TRBJ2-7
V gene: TRBV28
CDR3 protein: CASSFPTGGYEQYF
CDR3 DNA: TGTGCCAGCAGTTTCCCCACTGGTGGCTACGAGCAGTACTTC

D gene: NA
CDR3 length: 16
clone size: NA
J gene: TRBJ1-5
V gene: TRBV19
CDR3 protein: CASSNQFRGSNQPQHF
CDR3 DNA: TGTGCCAGTAGTAATCAGTTCAGGGGCAGCAATCAGCCCCAGCATTTT

D gene: NA
CDR3 length: 13
clone size: NA
J gene: TRBJ1-1
V gene: TRBV21-1
CDR3 protein: CASSARNRSEAFF
CDR3 DNA: TGTGCCAGCAGCGCAAGAAACAGGAGTGAAGCTTTCTTT

D gene: NA
CDR3 length: 12
clone size: once
J gene: TRBJ2-7
V gene: TRBV19
CDR3 protein: CASSDSSYEQYF
CDR3 DNA: TGTGCCAGTAGCGACAGCTCCTACGAGCAGTACTTC

D gene: NA
CDR3 length: 14
clone size: NA
J gene: TRBJ1-4
V gene: TRBV4-1
CDR3 protein: CASSQGVGDEKLFF
CDR3 DNA: TGCGCCAGCAGCCAAGGGGTGGGAGATGAAAAACTGTTTTTT

D gene: NA
CDR3 length: 16
clone size: once
J gene: TRBJ1-5
V gene: TRBV30
CDR3 protein: CAWSPPGARGNQPQHF
CDR3 DNA: TGTGCCTGGAGTCCCCCGGGGGCGCGTGGCAATCAGCCCCAGCATTTT

D gene: NA
CDR3 length: 15
clone size: few
J gene: TRBJ2-3
V gene: TRBV27
CDR3 protein: CASSFFEGSPDTQYF
CDR3 DNA: TGTGCCAGCAGTTTCTTCGAGGGGTCACCAGATACGCAGTATTTT

D gene: NA
CDR3 length: 15
clone size: few
J gene: TRBJ1-5
V gene: TRBV6-2/TRBV6-3
CDR3 protein: CASSIVGNSNQPQHF
CDR3 DNA: TGTGCCAGCAGCATAGTAGGGAATAGCAATCAGCCCCAGCATTTT

D gene: NA
CDR3 length: 14
clone size: NA
J gene: TRBJ2-7
V gene: TRBV27
CDR3 protein: CASSPRPRPNEQYF
CDR3 DNA: TGTGCCAGCAGTCCGCGCCCCCGACCCAACGAGCAGTACTTC

D gene: NA
CDR3 length: 11
clone size: NA
J gene: TRBJ1-4
V gene: TRBV29-1
CDR3 protein: CSVKFNEKLFF
CDR3 DNA: TGCAGCGTTAAGTTTAATGAAAAACTGTTTTTT

D gene: TRBD1
CDR3 length: 13
clone size: NA
J gene: TRBJ2-2
V gene: TRBV7-3
CDR3 protein: CASSSGQAGELFF
CDR3 DNA: TGTGCCAGCAGCTCCGGACAGGCCGGGGAGCTGTTTTTT

D gene: NA
CDR3 length: 12
clone size: NA
J gene: TRBJ2-1
V gene: TRBV24-1
CDR3 protein: CATSDSWGEQFF
CDR3 DNA: TGTGCCACCAGTGATAGCTGGGGTGAGCAGTTCTTC

D gene: TRBD2
CDR3 length: 16
clone size: NA
J gene: TRBJ2-5
V gene: TRBV7-2
CDR3 protein: CASSFGGLAGGGTQYF
CDR3 DNA: TGTGCCAGCAGCTTTGGCGGACTAGCGGGAGGCGGTACCCAGTACTTC

D gene: NA
CDR3 length: 13
clone size: NA
J gene: TRBJ2-7
V gene: TRBV9
CDR3 protein: CASSVGTIDEQYF
CDR3 DNA: TGTGCCAGCAGCGTTGGGACCATCGACGAGCAGTACTTC

D gene: NA
CDR3 length: 14
clone size: NA
J gene: TRBJ2-1
V gene: TRBV7-6
CDR3 protein: CASSSDYPNNEQFF
CDR3 DNA: TGTGCCAGCAGCTCGGATTATCCAAACAATGAGCAGTTCTTC

D gene: NA
CDR3 length: 15
clone size: NA
J gene: TRBJ2-1
V gene: TRBV27
CDR3 protein: CASSSQTSVGGEQFF
CDR3 DNA: TGTGCCAGCAGTTCCCAGACCTCCGTGGGGGGTGAGCAGTTCTTC

D gene: TRBD2
CDR3 length: 18
clone size: NA
J gene: TRBJ2-1
V gene: TRBV4-1
CDR3 protein: CASSQDEVAGATYNEQFF
CDR3 DNA: TGCGCCAGCAGCCAAGATGAGGTAGCGGGAGCTACCTACAATGAGCAGTTCTTC

D gene: NA
CDR3 length: 13
clone size: NA
J gene: TRBJ1-1
V gene: TRBV6-5
CDR3 protein: CASRNYNGVTAFF
CDR3 DNA: TGTGCCAGCAGAAACTACAACGGGGTGACAGCTTTCTTT

D gene: TRBD1
CDR3 length: 17
clone size: NA
J gene: TRBJ1-1
V gene: TRBV4-1
CDR3 protein: CASRRETGTIMNTEAFF
CDR3 DNA: TGCGCCAGCAGACGTGAGACAGGGACTATCATGAACACTGAAGCTTTCTTT

D gene: NA
CDR3 length: 12
clone size: NA
J gene: TRBJ2-5
V gene: TRBV10-3
CDR3 protein: CAISEHQETQYF
CDR3 DNA: TGTGCCATCAGTGAACACCAAGAGACCCAGTACTTC

D gene: NA
CDR3 length: 13
clone size: few
J gene: TRBJ1-4
V gene: TRBV19
CDR3 protein: CASSIKLWEKLFF
CDR3 DNA: TGTGCCAGTAGTATAAAGCTTTGGGAAAAACTGTTTTTT

D gene: NA
CDR3 length: 12
clone size: NA
J gene: TRBJ1-5
V gene: TRBV28
CDR3 protein: CASSHPLGPQHF
CDR3 DNA: TGTGCCAGCAGTCACCCCTTAGGGCCCCAGCATTTT

D gene: NA
CDR3 length: 13
clone size: few
J gene: TRBJ2-7
V gene: TRBV10-3
CDR3 protein: CAISDLGIYEQYF
CDR3 DNA: TGTGCCATCAGTGACCTGGGGATCTACGAGCAGTACTTC

D gene: NA
CDR3 length: 16
clone size: NA
J gene: TRBJ2-1
V gene: TRBV15
CDR3 protein: CATSREGRTVQNEQFF
CDR3 DNA: TGTGCCACCAGCAGAGAAGGGAGGACTGTACAAAATGAGCAGTTCTTC

D gene: NA
CDR3 length: 13
clone size: NA
J gene: TRBJ2-3
V gene: TRBV11-3
CDR3 protein: CASSQGDTDTQYF
CDR3 DNA: TGTGCCAGCAGCCAGGGAGACACAGATACGCAGTATTTT

D gene: TRBD1
CDR3 length: 18
clone size: once
J gene: TRBJ1-4
V gene: TRBV28
CDR3 protein: CASSFNPKLDRGREKLFF
CDR3 DNA: TGTGCCAGCAGTTTTAACCCAAAACTCGACAGGGGGCGTGAAAAACTGTTTTTT

D gene: NA
CDR3 length: 17
clone size: NA
J gene: TRBJ1-2
V gene: TRBV25-1
CDR3 protein: CASRSPGLTGWTYGYTF
CDR3 DNA: TGTGCCAGCAGGAGTCCGGGCCTCACTGGCTGGACCTATGGCTACACCTTC

D gene: TRBD1
CDR3 length: 16
clone size: NA
J gene: TRBJ2-7
V gene: TRBV25-1
CDR3 protein: CASSELGTGGTYEQYF
CDR3 DNA: TGTGCCAGCAGTGAATTAGGGACAGGGGGAACCTACGAGCAGTACTTC

D gene: TRBD2
CDR3 length: 16
clone size: once
J gene: TRBJ2-7
V gene: TRBV6-2/TRBV6-3
CDR3 protein: CASSYSGLAGSYEQYF
CDR3 DNA: TGTGCCAGCAGTTACTCGGGGCTAGCGGGCTCCTACGAGCAGTACTTC

D gene: TRBD1
CDR3 length: 17
clone size: NA
J gene: TRBJ1-5
V gene: TRBV19
CDR3 protein: CASSIDNGQGRNQPQHF
CDR3 DNA: TGTGCCAGTAGTATAGATAACGGACAGGGGAGGAATCAGCCCCAGCATTTT

D gene: NA
CDR3 length: 15
clone size: NA
J gene: TRBJ2-3
V gene: TRBV6-2/TRBV6-3
CDR3 protein: CASSYRDTYTDTQYF
CDR3 DNA: TGTGCCAGCAGTTACCGGGACACTTACACAGATACGCAGTATTTT

D gene: NA
CDR3 length: 13
clone size: NA
J gene: TRBJ1-1
V gene: TRBV7-9
CDR3 protein: CASSEDSWNEAFF
CDR3 DNA: TGTGCCAGCAGCGAGGACTCTTGGAATGAAGCTTTCTTT

D gene: NA
CDR3 length: 12
clone size: NA
J gene: TRBJ2-1
V gene: TRBV7-2
CDR3 protein: CASSPLEREQFF
CDR3 DNA: TGTGCCAGCAGCCCGTTGGAGCGGGAGCAGTTCTTC

D gene: TRBD2
CDR3 length: 20
clone size: once
J gene: TRBJ2-7
V gene: TRBV3-1/TRBV3-2
CDR3 protein: CASSQDPWTSGRGVTYEQYF
CDR3 DNA: TGTGCCAGCAGCCAAGATCCCTGGACTAGCGGGAGGGGTGTAACCTACGAGCAGTACTTC

D gene: NA
CDR3 length: 13
clone size: NA
J gene: TRBJ2-7
V gene: TRBV6-2/TRBV6-3
CDR3 protein: CASSRGGPGEQYF
CDR3 DNA: TGTGCCAGCAGCCGCGGAGGGCCCGGGGAGCAGTACTTC

D gene: NA
CDR3 length: 13
clone size: few
J gene: TRBJ2-7
V gene: TRBV5-6
CDR3 protein: CASSPGHSYEQYF
CDR3 DNA: TGTGCCAGCAGCCCAGGACACAGCTACGAGCAGTACTTC

D gene: NA
CDR3 length: 13
clone size: NA
J gene: TRBJ2-3
V gene: TRBV7-9
CDR3 protein: CASSLYSPDTQYF
CDR3 DNA: TGTGCCAGCAGCTTATATAGCCCCGATACGCAGTATTTT

D gene: TRBD1
CDR3 length: 13
clone size: NA
J gene: TRBJ1-2
V gene: TRBV18
CDR3 protein: CASSRDRTDGYTF
CDR3 DNA: TGTGCCAGCTCCCGGGACAGGACCGATGGCTACACCTTC

D gene: NA
CDR3 length: 14
clone size: once
J gene: TRBJ1-2
V gene: TRBV28
CDR3 protein: CASSSQGTNYGYTF
CDR3 DNA: TGTGCCAGCAGTTCGCAGGGCACTAACTATGGCTACACCTTC

D gene: NA
CDR3 length: 14
clone size: NA
J gene: TRBJ2-3
V gene: TRBV7-3
CDR3 protein: CASSLNPRADTQYF
CDR3 DNA: TGTGCCAGCAGCTTAAACCCTCGGGCAGATACGCAGTATTTT

D gene: NA
CDR3 length: 16
clone size: NA
J gene: TRBJ2-1
V gene: TRBV7-3
CDR3 protein: CASSLTGASLNNEQFF
CDR3 DNA: TGTGCCAGCAGCTTAACGGGGGCTAGCCTAAACAATGAGCAGTTCTTC

D gene: TRBD1
CDR3 length: 14
clone size: NA
J gene: TRBJ2-7
V gene: TRBV5-6
CDR3 protein: CASSLVQGDYEQYF
CDR3 DNA: TGTGCCAGCAGCTTGGTACAGGGGGACTACGAGCAGTACTTC

D gene: NA
CDR3 length: 12
clone size: NA
J gene: TRBJ2-1
V gene: TRBV15
CDR3 protein: CATSRDIEEQFF
CDR3 DNA: TGTGCCACCAGCAGAGATATTGAAGAGCAGTTCTTC

D gene: TRBD1
CDR3 length: 14
clone size: NA
J gene: TRBJ1-5
V gene: TRBV7-2
CDR3 protein: CASSRGTGNQPQHF
CDR3 DNA: TGTGCCAGCAGCCGCGGGACAGGTAATCAGCCCCAGCATTTT

D gene: NA
CDR3 length: 16
clone size: NA
J gene: TRBJ2-2
V gene: TRBV4-3
CDR3 protein: CASSQDGGTNTGELFF
CDR3 DNA: TGCGCCAGCAGCCAAGACGGAGGGACGAACACCGGGGAGCTGTTTTTT

D gene: TRBD1
CDR3 length: 14
clone size: NA
J gene: TRBJ2-7
V gene: TRBV7-8
CDR3 protein: CASSLDRGQYEQYF
CDR3 DNA: TGTGCCAGCAGCTTGGACAGGGGGCAATACGAGCAGTACTTC

D gene: NA
CDR3 length: 16
clone size: NA
J gene: TRBJ1-4
V gene: TRBV9
CDR3 protein: CASSVAWGRNNEKLFF
CDR3 DNA: TGTGCCAGCAGCGTTGCCTGGGGGCGGAATAATGAAAAACTGTTTTTT

D gene: TRBD1
CDR3 length: 17
clone size: few
J gene: TRBJ2-6
V gene: TRBV7-8
CDR3 protein: CASSPGQGFSGANVLTF
CDR3 DNA: TGTGCCAGCAGCCCCGGACAGGGCTTCTCTGGGGCCAACGTCCTGACTTTC